The 20 T cell receptor beta chains listed next were all sequenced from one sample in a study of blood T cells in healthy people across ages. Together with a sample-barcoded 5' primer, a J-beta primer mix was included in a second PCR lasting about 6 to 11 cycles. MiXCR, run by TCRdb on the 5' RACE reads, gives a single entry per CDR3 protein. The sample holds about 1,500,000 distinct CDR3 sequences, 42% seen once. Source material: blood. The receptors were sampled from a woman aged 18-29 years in good health.

This clonotype has only one observation. The chain couples TRBV11-2 to TRBJ2-2; TRBD1 might be the D (6 bases). Germline V gene lookup returns CDR1 SGHAT and CDR2 FQNNGV. V was pared by 5 bases and J by 6 bases, with 16 bases between. The CDR3 runs to 15 residues. CDR3 region: CASSRHGTSAGELFF. Here the CDR3 DNA reads TGTGCCAGCAGCCGACACGGGACATCTGCCGGGGAGCTGTTTTTT. Supplemented by reference TRBV11-2 and TRBJ2-2, the full variable domain reads EAGVAQSPRYKIIEKRQSVAFWCNPISGHATLYWYQQILGQGPKLLIQFQNNGVVDDSQLPKDRFSAERLKGVDSTLKIQPAKLEDSAVYLCASSRHGTSAGELFFGEGSRLTVL.

At least ten counts were recorded for this clonotype. Its ends do not fully match the called genes, so a read error is possible. The rearrangement links TRBV5-1 to TRBJ2-1; 7 nucleotides agree with TRBD2. Germline CDR1 is SGHRS and CDR2 is YFSETQ. The CDR3 sequence is 14 residues long. CDR3 residues: CASSSGGSYNEQFF. CDR3 DNA: TGTGCCAGCAGTTCCGGGGGGTCCTACAATGAGCAGTTCTTC.

A few counts support this clonotype. The V and J genes are TRBV27 and TRBJ1-2; a possible D gene is TRBD1 (5 bases). Trimming shortened V by 3 bases and J by 4 bases, and 21 bases separated the two germline ends. This CDR3 is built from 17 residues. Germline V gives CDR1 MNHEY, CDR2 SMNVEV (reference sequence). CDR3 nucleotide sequence: TGTGCCAGCAGTTTTTCCCCGGTGGGGGGGATGGGCTATGGCTACACCTTC. Encoded protein: CASSFSPVGGMGYGYTF.

The gene calls are TRBV7-2 and TRBJ2-5; 7 bases are a match to TRBD1. V dropped 5 bases and J dropped 3; count of bases not matched to a gene: 18. The CDR3 loop spans 18 amino acids. The germline CDR1 and CDR2 sequences are SGHTA and FQGNSA. The CDR3 nucleotides are TGTGCCAGCAGCAAAAAAACAGGGGCCTCTCCCTTGGAAGAGACCCAGTACTTC. As protein: CASSKKTGASPLEETQYF.

The rearrangement uses TRBV6-5 and TRBJ2-7, with TRBD1 matching over 8 bases. The CDR3 has 16 residues. Trimming removed 5 bases from V and 0 bases from J; junction bases left unmatched: 9. CDR1 is MNHEY, CDR2 SVGAGI, per germline. The CDR3 DNA reads as TGTGCCAGCAGTCCAAGGACAGGGTGGCACTCCTACGAGCAGTACTTC. It yields the protein CASSPRTGWHSYEQYF.

V usage is TRBV27 and J usage is TRBJ2-1, with 7 positions matching TRBD2. This CDR3 has 15 amino acids. V shed 2 bases, J shed 2 bases, and the junction held 3 bases outside the gene matches. Germline loops: CDR1 MNHEY, CDR2 SMNVEV (reference sequence). The CDR3 DNA follows: TGTGCCAGCAGTTTAGCGGGAGAGCCCTACAATGAGCAGTTCTTC. Translating it yields CASSLAGEPYNEQFF.

This clonotype was observed a handful of times. The chain employs TRBV20-1 and TRBJ2-7, with 10 bases fitting TRBD1. The V segment lost 6 bases and the J segment 3 bases; nucleotides outside the gene matches: 11. This CDR3 has 15 amino acids. CDR1 is DFQATT, CDR2 SNEGSKA, per germline (reference sequence). The DNA for the CDR3 is TGCAGTGCCAAAACTCCCGGGACAGGGGACTACGAGCAGTACTTC. Amino acid sequence: CSAKTPGTGDYEQYF.

This clonotype was observed a few times. This sequence joins TRBV7-2 and TRBJ2-1, with 8 bases fitting TRBD1. The germline V gene has CDR1 SGHTA and CDR2 FQGNSA. V lost 3 bases, J lost 3 bases, and 7 bases stayed unmatched. The CDR3 extends over 16 amino acids. The CDR3 protein is CASSLSGQGFYNEQFF. CDR3 coding DNA: TGTGCCAGCAGCTTGTCAGGACAGGGATTCTACAATGAGCAGTTCTTC.

As to this clonotype: This is likely a read error, given that the CDR3 carries no conserved phenylalanine or tryptophan at its end. The chain employs TRBV7-8 and TRBJ2-3; 10 bases are a match to TRBD2. Germline CDR1 and CDR2: SGHVS and FQNEAQ. This CDR3 is 16 amino acids long. The junction had 7 bases not matched to a gene; V was cut back by 5 bases and J by 2 bases. Here the CDR3 reads CASSARTSGITDTQYL. CDR3 nucleotide sequence: TGTGCCAGCAGCGCGAGGACTAGCGGAATCACAGATACGCAGTATCTT.

In this sample, this clonotype turned up a few times. This chain joins TRBV28 and TRBJ2-4; 9 bases are a match to TRBD2. Germline V gene lookup returns CDR1 MDHEN and CDR2 SYDVKM. This CDR3 has 17 residues. Trimming took 2 bases from V and 1 from J; bases not matched to a gene: 6. The CDR3 sequence: CASSLAGGTVAKNIQYF. The CDR3 nucleotides read TGTGCCAGCAGTTTAGCGGGGGGGACTGTCGCCAAAAACATTCAGTACTTC.

There are many counts of this clonotype. The chain combines TRBV29-1 with TRBJ1-5, with D possibly TRBD1 on 5 matching bases. This CDR3 region has 15 residues. Trimming removed 7 bases at V and 4 bases at J, with 20 bases between. The germline V gene encodes CDR1 SQVTM and CDR2 ANQGSEA. CDR3 nucleotides: TGCAGCGCCCTAGAGAGGGGCTCAGGGAATCAGCCCCAGCATTTT. Translation: CSALERGSGNQPQHF.

This clonotype has a single count. V and J are TRBV7-6 and TRBJ1-6, with TRBD1 matching over 7 bases. The germline CDR1 and CDR2 sequences are SGHVS and FNYEAQ. The ends lost 6 bases at V and 9 bases at J; junction bases unmatched: 23. The CDR3 is 19 residues long. The CDR3: CASSSTPGGQTLLASPLHF. Here the CDR3 DNA reads TGTGCCAGCAGTTCTACCCCGGGGGGACAGACACTCCTCGCTTCACCCCTCCACTTT.

The V and J genes are TRBV29-1 and TRBJ2-1; TRBD1 agrees at 8 bases. V trimming: 2 bases; J trimming: 0 bases; junction bases outside the gene matches: 6. The CDR3 is 16 residues long. The germline V gene encodes CDR1 SQVTM and CDR2 ANQGSEA. CDR3 protein: CSVERGQGSSYNEQFF. The CDR3 region has the DNA TGCAGCGTTGAAAGAGGACAGGGAAGCTCCTACAATGAGCAGTTCTTC.

CDR3 bases: TGTGCCAGCAGTTACACTGATCTTGAGAGCACTGAAGCTTTCTTT. It is translated as CASSYTDLESTEAFF. The rearrangement uses TRBV6-5 and TRBJ1-1; no firm D call. The CDR3 runs 15 residues. Germline lookup yields CDR1 MNHEY and CDR2 SVGAGI. Trimming removed 2 bases at V and 4 bases at J, with 14 bases between.

This clonotype showed up just a few times. This sequence joins TRBV20-1 and TRBJ2-7; 7 bases align to TRBD2. CDR3 length equals 15 residues. The ends lost 3 bases at V and 0 bases at J; junction bases unmatched: 8. Germline V gene lookup returns CDR1 DFQATT and CDR2 SNEGSKA (reference sequence). For the CDR3, the DNA is TGCAGTGCTAGGAACAGCGGGGAAAGCTCCTACGAGCAGTACTTC. This gives the protein CSARNSGESSYEQYF.

The chain has TRBV12-3 or TRBV12-4 and TRBJ1-1; 8 nucleotides align to TRBD1. With 8 bases clipped from V and 4 bases from J, the junction kept 9 bases outside the gene matches. The CDR3 extends over 14 amino acids. CDR3 coding DNA: TGTGCCAGCTACTTCTTTGACAGGGGCACTGAAGCTTTCTTT. Protein product: CASYFFDRGTEAFF.

The count of this clonotype is one. The chain couples TRBV7-2 to TRBJ2-3; TRBD2 matches at 11 bases. CDR3 length equals 20 residues. Germline V lookup: CDR1 SGHTA, CDR2 FQGNSA. The J segment lost 0 bases and the V segment lost 5 bases, leaving 16 bases of the junction unmatched. This CDR3 reads CASSPASSGRSRLSTDTQYF. DNA of the CDR3: TGTGCCAGCAGCCCAGCGTCTAGCGGGAGGTCCCGTCTAAGCACAGATACGCAGTATTTT.

In its sample, this clonotype was seen once. At one end, the junction sequence differs from germline, possibly due to a read error. V and J are TRBV18 and TRBJ2-1; the D is unclear. The CDR3 sequence is 12 residues long. Germline CDR1 KGHSH, CDR2 LQKENI. CDR3 protein: CASAPPSNEQFF. The CDR3 DNA follows: TGTGCCAGCGCACCACCTTCCAATGAGCAGTTCTTC. The full variable domain, with the rest looked up from reference TRBV18 and TRBJ2-1, is NAGVMQNPRHLVRRRGQEARLRCSPMKGHSHVYWYRQLPEEGLKFMVYLQKENIIDESGMPKERFSAEFPKEGPSILRIQQVVRGDSAAYFCASAPPSNEQFFGPGTRLTVL.

V is TRBV6-5 and J is TRBJ2-3; D not resolved. Germline values: CDR1 MNHEY, CDR2 SVGAGI. V lost 5 bases and J 2 bases, leaving 17 bases between the germline ends. The CDR3 extends over 16 amino acids. The CDR3 nucleotides read TGTGCCAGCAGTCGGAACAGCTATCTTACCACAGATACGCAGTATTTT. It is translated as CASSRNSYLTTDTQYF.

This clonotype has only a few counts. The rearrangement joins TRBV5-5 to TRBJ2-4; D gene uncertain. Trimming shortened V by 4 bases and J by 6 bases, and 11 bases separated the two germline ends. Per the germline V gene, CDR1 is SGHKS and CDR2 is YYEKEE (reference sequence). This CDR3 has 13 amino acids. The CDR3 sequence: CASSHYHLNIQYF. The DNA for the CDR3 is TGTGCCAGCAGCCACTACCATTTAAACATTCAGTACTTC. Supplemented by reference TRBV5-5 and TRBJ2-4, the full variable domain reads DAGVTQSPTHLIKTRGQQVTLRCSPISGHKSVSWYQQVLGQGPQFIFQYYEKEERGRGNFPDRFSARQFPNYSSELNVNALLLGDSALYLCASSHYHLNIQYFGAGTRLSVL.